One and the same sample provided the 13 T cell receptor beta chains below, sequenced in a study of blood T cell repertoires in COVID-19. The assay was immunoSEQ multiplex PCR, and TCRdb's table has in-frame clones only and misses some. This table holds under 300,000 clones, approximately 84% found once. The sequenced sample consisted of peripheral blood. The receptor source for this set is a human donor with COVID-19, enrolled during active disease. The donor label of this sample is uncertain.

V is TRBV29-1 and J is TRBJ2-5, with D tentatively TRBD2 (5 bases). The V end was cut by 7 bases, the J end by 5 bases, with 14 bases between. Germline V gene sequence: CDR1 SQVTM, CDR2 ANQGSEA. This CDR3 region has 12 residues. The CDR3 is CSALERRETQYF. For the CDR3, the DNA is TGCAGCGCCCTAGAAAGGAGGGAGACCCAGTACTTC. Filled out from reference TRBV29-1 and TRBJ2-5, the complete variable domain reads SAVISQKPSRDICQRGTSLTIQCQVDSQVTMMFWYRQQPGQSLTLIATANQGSEATYESGFVIDKFPISRPNLTFSTLTVSNMSPEDSSIYLCSALERRETQYFGPGTRLLVL.

The rearrangement uses TRBV28 and TRBJ1-1; D is possibly TRBD1 (5 bases). The V gene's germline CDR1 is MDHEN and CDR2 SYDVKM. V lost 7 bases to trimming and J lost 5 bases, with 14 bases between them. CDR3 length equals 13 residues. In nucleotides, the CDR3 is TGTGCCAGCACCCAGGGTCGTAGGACTGAAGCTTTCTTT. It is translated as CASTQGRRTEAFF.

The chain is built from TRBV10-3 and TRBJ2-1, with D tentatively TRBD2 (6 bases). The CDR3 contains 17 residues. V gave up 10 bases and J gave up 5 bases, with 27 bases separating them. Germline V gene lookup returns CDR1 ENHRY and CDR2 SYGVKD. CDR3 coding DNA: TGTGCCACCCGAACCGGGACTGGCAACCAAGGGGACAATGAGCAGTTCTTC. Protein sequence: CATRTGTGNQGDNEQFF.

This clone was seen many times. V usage is TRBV9 and J usage is TRBJ2-2, with a tentative D call TRBD2 (5 bases). Per germline, CDR1 SGDLS and CDR2 YYNGEE. Trimming took 4 bases from V and 6 from J, leaving 13 bases between them. This CDR3 contains 14 residues. CDR3: CASSLLSSSGELFF. The DNA for the CDR3 is TGTGCCAGCAGCCTACTCTCTAGCTCCGGGGAGCTGTTTTTT.

This chain connects TRBV19 to TRBJ2-4; D is perhaps TRBD1 (5 bases). V was trimmed by 5 bases and J by 8 bases, leaving 19 bases between them. Germline V gene data show CDR1 as LNHDA and CDR2 as SQIVND (reference sequence). There are 15 residues in the CDR3. The CDR3 DNA reads TGTGCCAGTAGTCCCACCCAGGGTGCATGGGACATTCAGTACTTC. Its translation: CASSPTQGAWDIQYF.

V and J are TRBV6-5 and TRBJ2-1, with TRBD1 as a possible D gene (6 bases). The CDR3 consists of 14 residues. V lost 6 bases and J 0 bases, leaving 9 bases between the germline ends. Germline CDR1 MNHEY, CDR2 SVGAGI. The CDR3 nucleotides read TGTGCCAGCAGAGAGGACAGCTCCTACAATGAGCAGTTCTTC. It is translated as CASREDSSYNEQFF.

The chain has TRBV29-1 and TRBJ2-7; D may be TRBD2 (6 bases). CDR1 is SQVTM and CDR2 is ANQGSEA in the germline V gene. The CDR3 is made up of 15 amino acids. V lost 0 bases, J lost 5 bases, and 17 bases lay in between. DNA for the CDR3: TGCAGCGTTGAAGATCGAGGGGTGGGAGGCGACGAGCAGTACTTC. Translated, it gives CSVEDRGVGGDEQYF.

This chain links TRBV7-9 with TRBJ1-1; the match to TRBD1 covers 9 bases. Germline V gene data show CDR1 as SEHNR and CDR2 as FQNEAQ (reference sequence). There are 13 residues in the CDR3. V lost 5 bases, J lost 10 bases, and 8 bases stayed unmatched. As DNA, the CDR3 is TGTGCCAGCAGCGCGGGACAGGGCGGGGTAGCTTTCTTT. This sequence encodes CASSAGQGGVAFF.

The CDR3 DNA is TGTGCCAGCAGCTACGGACTGGGCGAGCAGTACTTC. Its protein product is CASSYGLGEQYF. J is TRBJ2-7 and V is TRBV7-9, with D possibly TRBD2 on 5 matching bases. Germline V CDR1 and CDR2: SEHNR, FQNEAQ (reference sequence). The CDR3 is 12 residues long. Trimming left V 4 bases short and J 6 bases short, with 10 bases between.

The rearrangement joins TRBV7-2 to TRBJ2-3, with TRBD2 as a possible D gene (6 bases). This CDR3 is 15 amino acids long. V was pared by 3 bases and J by 2 bases, with 12 bases between. The germline gives CDR1 SGHTA, CDR2 FQGNSA. CDR3 in DNA: TGTGCCAGCAGCTTCCCGGGAGCTCCCACAGATACGCAGTATTTT. Translated, it gives CASSFPGAPTDTQYF.

The chain couples TRBV12-5 to TRBJ2-3; 12 positions agree with TRBD2. V was pared by 3 bases and J by 3 bases, with 13 bases of the junction left unmatched. Germline values: CDR1 LGHNT, CDR2 FRNRAP. The CDR3 runs to 19 residues. The CDR3 sequence is CASGFGRLAGVSVTDTQYF. CDR3 nucleotide sequence: TGTGCTAGTGGTTTCGGAAGACTAGCGGGAGTGAGCGTTACAGATACGCAGTATTTT.

The chain has TRBV5-1 and TRBJ1-1; no clear D gene. The CDR3 has 16 residues. Germline CDR1 reads SGHRS; CDR2 reads YFSETQ. The V end was cut by 4 bases, the J end by 0 bases, with 16 bases between. The CDR3 reads CASSPGLRAMNTEAFF. CDR3 DNA sequence: TGCGCCAGCAGCCCGGGGTTGAGGGCCATGAACACTGAAGCTTTCTTT. The full variable domain, with the rest looked up from reference TRBV5-1 and TRBJ1-1, is KAGVTQTPRYLIKTRGQQVTLSCSPISGHRSVSWYQQTPGQGLQFLFEYFSETQRNKGNFPGRFSGRQFSNSRSEMNVSTLELGDSALYLCASSPGLRAMNTEAFFGQGTRLTVV.

V is TRBV3-1 (or the pseudogene TRBV3-2) and J is TRBJ2-1; tentative D call: TRBD2 (6 bases). In germline, CDR1 is LGHDT, CDR2 YNNKEL (reference sequence). V was pared by 5 bases and J by 0 bases, with 17 bases between. This CDR3 region has 17 residues. CDR3 in DNA: TGTGCCAGCAGCTACGGGGTAGCGGCGAGCTCCTACAATGAGCAGTTCTTC. Protein product: CASSYGVAASSYNEQFF.